Listed here are 24 T cell receptor delta chains from one sample, sequenced in a study of γδ T cells in repeated Plasmodium falciparum infection. Gammadelta T cells were flow-sorted from PBMC into Vgamma9/Vdelta2+ and Vdelta2-negative populations for bulk analysis. TCRdb re-called clones from the multiplex PCR reads via CATT. The sample records tens of thousands of delta-chain clones, roughly 1.6% being singletons. The sample taken for sequencing was gamma-delta T cells from blood. These receptors originate from a pool of human donors (malaria-infected and uninfected, not separated).

This clone was observed a few times. The amino acid sequence in TCRdb belongs to a much larger clone and departs from this DNA's translation at residue 10, likely a sequencing read error; the sequence shown is translated from the DNA. J is TRDJ1 and V is TRDV3; D perhaps matches TRDD3 (6 bases). Between the trimmed V and J ends, which lost 0 bases and 1 base, there was a span of 18 bases. The germline V gene has CDR1 TVYSNPD and CDR2 GDNSRS (reference sequence). This CDR3 spans 16 amino acids. CDR3 loop: CAFSARLWGSTDKLIF. In DNA form, the CDR3 reads TGTGCCTTTAGTGCGCGACTGTGGGGGTCCACCGATAAACTCATCTTT.

This clone showed up many times. TCRdb's protein, taken from a much larger clone, differs from this DNA's translation at residue 11, likely owing to a read error; the protein displayed comes from the DNA. This chain connects TRDV3 to TRDJ1; 9 positions match TRDD3. With V trimmed by 1 base and J by 0 bases, 15 bases remained unmatched. CDR1 and CDR2 from the germline V gene are TVYSNPD and GDNSRS (reference sequence). The CDR3 covers 18 residues. Here the CDR3 reads CAFNRGRWGIRDTDKLIF. The CDR3 DNA reads TGTGCCTTTAACAGGGGTCGTTGGGGGATAAGGGACACCGATAAACTCATCTTT.

This clone occurred a few times. A far larger clone is one nucleotide away, so this likely arose from a read error. Other DNA sequences within the sample encode an identical CDR3. The rearrangement joins TRDV1 to TRDJ1; TRDD2 matches 7 bases. No J gene was available from TCRdb, and it was assigned here by a germline match of the DNA. The germline V gene has CDR1 TSWWSYY and CDR2 QGS. The junction had 39 bases not matched to a gene; V was cut back by 2 bases and J by 0 bases. The CDR3 extends over 27 amino acids. The CDR3 sequence: CALGEARGAGGFPTSILLTQYTDKLIF. The CDR3 DNA is TGTGCTCTTGGGGAAGCCCGGGGAGCCGGGGGCTTTCCTACTTCCATCCTTCTTACTCAGTACACCGATAAACTCATCTTT.

Judged by abundance, this clone is medium-sized. The same CDR3 arises from other DNA sequences in this sample as well. The chain is built from TRDV1 and TRDJ1; TRDD3 matches 7 bases. Unmatched junction bases numbered 25, after V lost 2 bases and J lost 10 bases. CDR3 length: 19 residues. Germline CDR1 TSWWSYY, CDR2 QGS. CDR3 amino acids: CALGEKSPPPHWGLGGLIF. CDR3 nucleotides: TGTGCTCTTGGGGAAAAGTCTCCCCCCCCGCACTGGGGTTTAGGGGGACTCATCTTT.

This clone was counted only a few times. TCRdb assigns this DNA the protein of a much larger clone, which departs from its translation at residue 2; this likely reflects a read error, and the protein shown comes from translating the DNA. Here the CDR3 reads CSLGEPTATWGIRAYTDKLIF. In nucleotides, the CDR3 is TGTTCTCTTGGGGAACCCACCGCAACCTGGGGGATACGTGCCTACACCGATAAACTCATCTTT. The V gene is TRDV1, the J gene TRDJ1; TRDD3 matches 12 bases. Germline values: CDR1 TSWWSYY, CDR2 QGS. The CDR3 consists of 21 residues.

As concerns this clone: The TCRdb protein comes from a much larger clone and disagrees with this DNA's translation at residue 11, likely due to a read error; the protein given here is derived from the DNA. The V gene is TRDV1; the J gene was not called. CDR1 and CDR2 (germline): TSWWSYY, QGS. The CDR3 is 15 residues long. CDR3 sequence reads: CALGEQALPERGLIF. The DNA for the CDR3 is TGTGCTCTTGGGGAACAGGCCCTTCCTGAAAGGGGGCTCATCTTT.

As concerns this clone: TCRdb attributes to this sequence the protein of a much larger clone, which differs from the DNA translation at residue 15; a read error is likely, and the protein displayed is translated from the DNA. The chain is built from TRDV2 and TRDJ1; 8 bases map to TRDD3. Per the germline V gene, CDR1 is GEAIGNYY and CDR2 is EKD. The CDR3 extends over 19 amino acids. This CDR3 is CACDTVLLGGKAYTGKLIF. CDR3 coding DNA: TGTGCCTGTGACACGGTTTTACTGGGGGGAAAAGCGTACACCGGTAAACTCATCTTT.

This clone occurred a few times. TCRdb's entry gives the protein of a much larger clone, which mismatches this DNA's translation at residue 10, likely from a read error; the protein reported here is translated from the DNA. The rearrangement links TRDV2 to TRDJ1, with D tentatively TRDD3 (6 bases). TCRdb carries no J gene annotation; the J gene was assigned here by matching the DNA with germline. There are 13 residues in the CDR3. Germline V gene sequence: CDR1 GEAIGNYY, CDR2 EKD. Trimming cost V 0 bases and J 9 bases, with 13 bases left between them. The CDR3 DNA reads as TGTGCCTGTGACACCTTACTAGGGGATGAACTCATCTTT. Translated: CACDTLLGDELIF.

This clone was counted between two and nine times. The protein TCRdb gives is from a much larger clone and does not agree with this DNA's translation at residue 15, likely a read error; the protein shown here comes from the DNA. The rearrangement joins TRDV1 to TRDJ1; 9 bases map to TRDD2. The CDR3 runs to 21 residues. The junction had 22 bases not matched to a gene; V was cut back by 4 bases and J by 1 base. Germline V CDR1 and CDR2: TSWWSYY, QGS. The CDR3, as DNA: TGTGCTCTTGGGGGAGGCCTTCCTACTTTTCCTGGGGATTCGTGCACCGATAAACTCATCTTT. Translation gives CALGGGLPTFPGDSCTDKLIF.

On this clone: A read error is likely here: a far larger clone is one base away. The identical CDR3 is also encoded by other nucleotide sequences in the sample. This chain joins TRDV1 and TRDJ1, with TRDD3 matching 8 bases. Per the germline V gene, CDR1 is TSWWSYY and CDR2 is QGS. The CDR3 consists of 17 residues. The CDR3 reads CALGELTMGDGTDKLIF. The CDR3 DNA reads TGTGCTCTTGGGGAACTAACGATGGGGGATGGGACCGATAAGCTCATCTTT.

Comments on this clone: This DNA's translation differs at residue 8 from TCRdb's protein, which comes from a much larger clone; a read error is likely, and the protein shown is translated from the DNA. The V call is TRDV1, the J call TRDJ1; perhaps TRDD2 as D (6 bases). The CDR3 spans 17 residues. Trimming took off 3 bases at V and 10 bases at J, with 27 bases between the two ends. The germline CDR1 and CDR2 sequences are TSWWSYY and QGS. The CDR3 DNA follows: TGTGCTCTTGGGGAGACTTCCTCCCTCCCGCAAGAAGGTGGACTCATCTTT. Amino acids: CALGETSSLPQEGGLIF.

A few counts support this clone. A much larger clone differs by one base, so this may be a read error. J gene calling gave no result, while the V gene is TRDV1; the D call TRDD3 from the table was never checked on the DNA. Per the germline V gene, CDR1 is TSWWSYY and CDR2 is QGS. The CDR3 runs to 22 residues. Written as DNA, the CDR3 is TGTGCTCTTGGGGAATTTATTAGCCTACGATTCTGGGGGCGACTAAACACCGATAAGCTCATCTTT. It specifies CALGEFISLRFWGRLNTDKLIF.

This clone has only a few counts. TCRdb's protein, taken from a much larger clone, differs from this DNA's translation at residue 7, likely owing to a read error; the protein displayed comes from the DNA. The rearrangement uses TRDV1 and TRDJ1, with D uncertain. TCRdb leaves out the J gene; it was filled in here by matching the DNA to germline. The germline V and J ends were trimmed by 0 bases and 4 bases, with 15 bases remaining between them. There are 16 residues in the CDR3. Per the germline V gene, CDR1 is TSWWSYY and CDR2 is QGS. The CDR3 nucleotides are TGTGCTCTTGGGGAACTAAGAGGACGAAGCGTCGATAAACTCATCTTT. Encoded protein: CALGELRGRSVDKLIF.

This clone showed up just a few times. This may stem from a read error, because a much larger clone lies one nucleotide away. The V and J genes are TRDV1 and TRDJ1; D possibly matches TRDD2 or TRDD3 (5 bases each). The J gene, not given by TCRdb, was assigned here from a germline match of the nucleotide sequence. There are 22 residues in the CDR3. CDR1 and CDR2 (germline): TSWWSYY, QGS. The CDR3 reads CALVEQPTNLLPVDNNTDKLIF. The CDR3 coding sequence is TGTGCTCTTGTGGAACAACCTACCAACCTTCTACCGGTGGATAACAACACCGATAAACTCATCTTT.

This clone occurred a few times. Since a far larger clone is one base different, this is likely a read error. Other DNA sequences in the sample encode the same CDR3. The chain carries TRDV1 and TRDJ1; 11 positions match TRDD3. Here the J gene came from matching the DNA to germline, since TCRdb omits it. The J segment lost 5 bases and the V segment lost 6 bases, leaving 17 bases of the junction unmatched. The CDR3 loop spans 18 amino acids. Germline V gene lookup returns CDR1 TSWWSYY and CDR2 QGS. Written as DNA, the CDR3 is TGTGCTCTTGGTAGTGCCTACTGGGGGATAATTATCACTGATAAACTCATCTTT. Protein sequence: CALGSAYWGIIITDKLIF.

This clone was counted only a few times. A read error is the likely source, as a far larger clone sits one nucleotide away. This chain connects TRDV2 to TRDJ1; a possible D gene is TRDD3 (6 bases). In the absence of a J gene in TCRdb, the DNA was matched to germline to assign it here. The CDR3 consists of 17 residues. Trimming removed 1 base from V and 5 bases from J, with 22 bases in between. Germline CDR1 reads GEAIGNYY; CDR2 reads EKD. CDR3 DNA sequence: TGTGCCTGTGACACACTGCACGTTTGGGGGGCCACTGATAAACTCATCTTT. It yields the protein CACDTLHVWGATDKLIF.

On this clone: The translation of this DNA and the TCRdb protein of a much larger clone differ at residue 3, probably owing to a read error; the protein shown here is translated from the DNA. The rearrangement links TRDV3 to TRDJ1; 11 bases are shared with TRDD3. The CDR3 loop spans 23 amino acids. Germline loops: CDR1 TVYSNPD, CDR2 GDNSRS (reference sequence). Germline trimming cut 5 bases from V and 0 bases from J; bases unmatched to any gene: 32. The CDR3 region has the DNA TGTGCCCCTACTGAAGGCCTTCCTACACGGTGGGGGATACGCTTTCAGAACACCGATAAACTCATCTTT. It codes for CAPTEGLPTRWGIRFQNTDKLIF.

A remark on this clone: TCRdb pairs this DNA with a much larger clone's protein that differs at residue 15, likely a read error; the protein shown was translated from the DNA. The rearrangement uses TRDV1 and TRDJ1; TRDD3 matches 13 bases. CDR3 length: 17 amino acids. CDR1 TSWWSYY and CDR2 QGS come from the germline V gene. This CDR3 is CALGERILGDTRDKPIF. The CDR3 coding sequence is TGTGCTCTTGGGGAACGAATACTGGGGGATACGCGCGATAAACCCATCTTT.

Concerning this clone itself: TCRdb assigns this DNA the protein of a much larger clone, which departs from its translation at residue 12; this likely reflects a read error, and the protein shown comes from translating the DNA. J is TRDJ1 and V is TRDV1, with a possible D match to TRDD3 (6 bases). CDR3 length equals 20 residues. The germline CDR1 and CDR2 sequences are TSWWSYY and QGS. V shed 4 bases and J shed 0 bases, with 27 bases lying between them. In DNA form, the CDR3 reads TGTGCTCTTGGGGTGTTTCCTTTTCGCTGGGGTCCGGTGTACACCGATAAACTCATCTTT. Its protein is CALGVFPFRWGPVYTDKLIF.

This clone was seen a few times. The chain couples TRDV1 to TRDJ1; D may be TRDD3 (6 bases). The J gene comes from matching the DNA to germline here; TCRdb lacks it. This CDR3 comprises 17 residues. V was clipped by 6 bases and J by 2 bases, with 22 bases between them. The germline V gene encodes CDR1 TSWWSYY and CDR2 QGS. CDR3 sequence (DNA): TGTGCTCTTGGTTGTTACCTGGGGAGACCCCGGACCGATAAACTCATCTTT. It codes for CALGCYLGRPRTDKLIF.

Of note for this clone: The mismatch at residue 8 between this DNA's translation and the TCRdb protein of a much larger clone likely reflects a read error; the protein shown is translated from the DNA. The rearrangement joins TRDV1 to TRDJ1, with 9 positions matching TRDD3. Here the J gene was assigned by germline matching of the DNA, as TCRdb has none. CDR3 size: 18 residues. The germline V gene encodes CDR1 TSWWSYY and CDR2 QGS. The junction had 13 bases not matched to a gene; V was cut back by 1 base and J by 4 bases. CDR3 coding DNA: TGTGCTCTTGGGGAACGGTTCGAGGGGGATACTGTCGTCGATAAACTCATCTTT. It is translated as CALGERFEGDTVVDKLIF.

This clone was detected a few times. This clone may be a read error of a much larger clone one base away. The CDR3 nucleotides are TGTGCCTCTGGGGCGCTCGACTGGGGAACTCCCCACGGGACCGATAAACTCATCTTT. Its translation: CASGALDWGTPHGTDKLIF. The J gene is TRDJ1, the V gene TRDV3; 7 bases agree with TRDD3. Germline matching of the DNA provided the J gene here, since TCRdb leaves it blank. Germline V gene sequence: CDR1 TVYSNPD, CDR2 GDNSRS (reference sequence). There are 19 residues in the CDR3. The J segment lost 2 bases and the V segment lost 4 bases, leaving 25 bases of the junction unmatched. Full variable domain (rest looked up from reference TRDV3 and TRDJ1): CDKVTQSSPDQTVASGSEVVLLCTYDTVYSNPDLFWYRIRPDYSFQFVFYGDNSRSEGADFTQGRFSVKHILTQKAFHLVISPVRTEDSATYYCASGALDWGTPHGTDKLIFGKGTRVTVEP.

In its sample, this clone was seen many times. Other DNA sequences of this sample code for an identical CDR3. The J segment was not called; the V segment is TRDV1; TRDD3 was called by the table and not checked on the DNA. The CDR3 has 17 amino acids. CDR1 is TSWWSYY and CDR2 is QGS in the germline V gene. DNA for the CDR3: TGTGCTCTTGGGGAACTCCCGTTGGGGATAGCAATCGCCAAAATAATCTTT. Translated, it gives CALGELPLGIAIAKIIF.

On this clone: This sequence is one base from a far larger clone and is likely a read error. This sample also contains other DNA sequences that code for the same CDR3. The V and J genes are TRDV1 and TRDJ1; D is undetermined. TCRdb offers no J gene call, so here the DNA was matched to germline to obtain one. The CDR3 spans 14 residues. Trimming removed 3 bases at V and 0 bases at J, with 8 bases between. Germline CDR1 and CDR2: TSWWSYY and QGS. The DNA for the CDR3 is TGTGCTCTTGGGGACGTTCTATACACCGATAAACTCATCTTT. Translating it yields CALGDVLYTDKLIF.